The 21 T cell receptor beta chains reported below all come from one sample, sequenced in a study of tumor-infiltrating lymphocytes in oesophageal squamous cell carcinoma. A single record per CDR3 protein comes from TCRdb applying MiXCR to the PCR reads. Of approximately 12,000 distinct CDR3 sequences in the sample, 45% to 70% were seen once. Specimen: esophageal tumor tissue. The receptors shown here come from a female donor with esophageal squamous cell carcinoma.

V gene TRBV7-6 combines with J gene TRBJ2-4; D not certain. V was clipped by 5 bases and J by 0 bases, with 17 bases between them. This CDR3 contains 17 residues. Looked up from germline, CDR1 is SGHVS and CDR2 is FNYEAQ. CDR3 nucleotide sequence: TGTGCCAGCAGCCCCCCAAGGAGTGATCTAGCCAAAAACATTCAGTACTTC. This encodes CASSPPRSDLAKNIQYF.

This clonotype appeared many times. The CDR3 region has the DNA TGCGCCAGCAGCCCTGGGTCTAAGGATGAAAAACTGTTTTTT. Translated: CASSPGSKDEKLFF. The rearrangement uses TRBV5-1 and TRBJ1-4, with D unclear. Trimming took 4 bases from V and 6 from J, leaving 13 bases between them. The CDR3 consists of 14 residues. Germline V lookup: CDR1 SGHRS, CDR2 YFSETQ.

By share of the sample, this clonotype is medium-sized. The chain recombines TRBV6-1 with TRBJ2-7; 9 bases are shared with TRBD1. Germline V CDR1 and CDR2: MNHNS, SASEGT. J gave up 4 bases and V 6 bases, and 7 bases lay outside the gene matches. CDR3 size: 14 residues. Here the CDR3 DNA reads TGTGCCAGCAGCGACCCCGGGACAGGGTACGAGCAGTACTTC. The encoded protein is CASSDPGTGYEQYF.

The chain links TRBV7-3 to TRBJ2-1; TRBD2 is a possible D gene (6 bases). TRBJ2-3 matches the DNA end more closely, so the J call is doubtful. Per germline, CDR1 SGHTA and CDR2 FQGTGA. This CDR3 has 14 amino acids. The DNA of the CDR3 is TGTGCCAGCAGCTTAACTAGGGACTCAGATACGCAGTATTTT. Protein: CASSLTRDSDTQYF.

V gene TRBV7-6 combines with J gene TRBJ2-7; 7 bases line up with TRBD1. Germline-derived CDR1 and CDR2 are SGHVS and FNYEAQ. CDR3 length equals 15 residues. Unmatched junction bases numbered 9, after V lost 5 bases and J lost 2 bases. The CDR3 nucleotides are TGTGCCAGCAGCCCCGGACAGGAGGCCCCCTACGAGCAGTACTTC. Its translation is CASSPGQEAPYEQYF. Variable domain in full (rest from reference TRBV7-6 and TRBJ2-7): GAGVSQSPRYKVTKRGQDVALRCDPISGHVSLYWYRQALGQGPEFLTYFNYEAQQDKSGLPNDRFSAERPEGSISTLTIQRTEQRDSAMYRCASSPGQEAPYEQYFGPGTRLTVT.

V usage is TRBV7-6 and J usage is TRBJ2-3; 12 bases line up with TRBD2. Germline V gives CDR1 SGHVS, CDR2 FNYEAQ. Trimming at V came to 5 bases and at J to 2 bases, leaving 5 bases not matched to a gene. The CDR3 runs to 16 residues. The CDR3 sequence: CASSRLAGGSTDTQYF. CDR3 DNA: TGTGCCAGCAGCCGCCTAGCGGGAGGGTCCACAGATACGCAGTATTTT.

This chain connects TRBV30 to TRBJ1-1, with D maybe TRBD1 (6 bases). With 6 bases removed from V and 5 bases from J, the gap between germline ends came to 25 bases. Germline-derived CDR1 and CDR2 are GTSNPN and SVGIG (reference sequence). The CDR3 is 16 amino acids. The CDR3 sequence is CACPRRGAGMGTEAFF. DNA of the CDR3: TGTGCCTGCCCGCGGAGGGGGGCGGGGATGGGGACTGAAGCTTTCTTT.

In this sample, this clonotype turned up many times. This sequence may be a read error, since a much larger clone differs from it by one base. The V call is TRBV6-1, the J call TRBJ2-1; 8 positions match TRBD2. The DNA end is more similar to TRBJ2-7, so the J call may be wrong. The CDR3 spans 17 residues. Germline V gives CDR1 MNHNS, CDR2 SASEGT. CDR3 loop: CASSRPPSGFSYNEQYF. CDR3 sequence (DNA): TGTGCCAGCAGCCGCCCCCCTAGCGGGTTCTCCTACAATGAGCAGTACTTC.

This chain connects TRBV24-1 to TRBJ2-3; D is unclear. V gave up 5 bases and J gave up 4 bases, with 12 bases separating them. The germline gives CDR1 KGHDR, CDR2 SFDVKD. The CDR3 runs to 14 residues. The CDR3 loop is CATSAAETADTQYF. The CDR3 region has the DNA TGTGCCACCAGTGCTGCAGAGACGGCAGATACGCAGTATTTT.

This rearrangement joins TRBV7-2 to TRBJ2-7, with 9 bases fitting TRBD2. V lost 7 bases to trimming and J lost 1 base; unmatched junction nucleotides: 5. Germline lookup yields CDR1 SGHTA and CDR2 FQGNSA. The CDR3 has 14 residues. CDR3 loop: CASTIAGVSYEQYF. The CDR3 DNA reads TGTGCCAGCACCATAGCGGGAGTGTCCTACGAGCAGTACTTC.

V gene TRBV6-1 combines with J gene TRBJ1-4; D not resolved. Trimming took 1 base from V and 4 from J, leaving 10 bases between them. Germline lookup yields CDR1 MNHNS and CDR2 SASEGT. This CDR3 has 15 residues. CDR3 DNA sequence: TGTGCCAGCAGTGAAGTCGGCGGATTTAATGAAAAACTGTTTTTT. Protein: CASSEVGGFNEKLFF.

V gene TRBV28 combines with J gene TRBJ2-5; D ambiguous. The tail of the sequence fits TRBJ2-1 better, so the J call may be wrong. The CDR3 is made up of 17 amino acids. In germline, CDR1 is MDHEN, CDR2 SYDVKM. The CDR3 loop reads CASNVLGLSELPNEQFF. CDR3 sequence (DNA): TGTGCCAGCAACGTTTTGGGTTTAAGCGAACTCCCCAATGAGCAGTTCTTC.

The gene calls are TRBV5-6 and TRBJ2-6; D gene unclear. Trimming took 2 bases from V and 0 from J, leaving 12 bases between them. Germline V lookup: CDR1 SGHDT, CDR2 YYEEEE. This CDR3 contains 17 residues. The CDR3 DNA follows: TGTGCCAGCAGCTTATCGGCACCTAGCTCTGGGGCCAACGTCCTGACTTTC. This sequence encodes CASSLSAPSSGANVLTF.

The CDR3, as DNA: TGTGCCACCAGTGATTTCCGATCTGGGGCCAACGTCCTGACTTTC. Translation: CATSDFRSGANVLTF. The chain is built from TRBV24-1 and TRBJ2-6, with D uncertain. The CDR3 runs to 15 residues. Germline-derived CDR1 and CDR2 are KGHDR and SFDVKD. V lost 1 base and J lost 1, with 4 bases in between.

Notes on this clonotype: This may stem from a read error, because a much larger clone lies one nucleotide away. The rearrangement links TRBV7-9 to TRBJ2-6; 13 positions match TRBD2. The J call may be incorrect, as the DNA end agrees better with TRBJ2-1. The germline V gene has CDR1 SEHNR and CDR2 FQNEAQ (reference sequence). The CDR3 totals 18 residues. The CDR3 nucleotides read TGTGCCAGCAGCTCCGGACTAGCGGGAGCGTCTATCTCCTACGAGCAGTTCTTC. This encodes CASSSGLAGASISYEQFF.

As DNA, the CDR3 is TGTGCCAGCAGCTTAGCATCGGACAGGGGGGAGACCCAGTACTTC. It translates to CASSLASDRGETQYF. The chain links TRBV7-2 to TRBJ2-5; 10 positions agree with TRBD1. After removal of 0 bases from V and 5 bases from J, the junction contained 3 bases not matched to a gene. Germline CDR1 reads SGHTA; CDR2 reads FQGNSA. This CDR3 contains 15 residues.

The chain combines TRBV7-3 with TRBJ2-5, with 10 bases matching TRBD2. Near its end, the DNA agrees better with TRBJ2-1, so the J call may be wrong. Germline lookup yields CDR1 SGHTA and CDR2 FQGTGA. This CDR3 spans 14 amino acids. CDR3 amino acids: CASSSGLAPNEQFF. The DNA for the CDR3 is TGTGCCAGCAGCTCGGGACTAGCGCCTAATGAGCAGTTCTTC.

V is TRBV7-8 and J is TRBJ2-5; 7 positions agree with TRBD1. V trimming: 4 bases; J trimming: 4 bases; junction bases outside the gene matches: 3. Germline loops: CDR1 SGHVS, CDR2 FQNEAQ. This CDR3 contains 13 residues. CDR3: CASSSTGPETQYF. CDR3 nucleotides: TGTGCCAGCAGCTCGACAGGGCCAGAGACCCAGTACTTC.

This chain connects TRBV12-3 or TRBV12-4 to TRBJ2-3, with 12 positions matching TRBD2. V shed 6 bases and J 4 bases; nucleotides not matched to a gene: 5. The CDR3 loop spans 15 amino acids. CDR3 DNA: TGTGCCAGCAGGACTAGCGGGAGATTCTCAGATACGCAGTATTTT. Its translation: CASRTSGRFSDTQYF.

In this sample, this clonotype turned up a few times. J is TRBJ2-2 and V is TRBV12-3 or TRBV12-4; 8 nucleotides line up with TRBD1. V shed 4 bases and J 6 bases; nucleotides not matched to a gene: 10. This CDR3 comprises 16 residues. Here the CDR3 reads CASSWTPGGLAGELFF. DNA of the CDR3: TGTGCCAGCAGTTGGACTCCAGGGGGCCTGGCCGGGGAGCTGTTTTTT.

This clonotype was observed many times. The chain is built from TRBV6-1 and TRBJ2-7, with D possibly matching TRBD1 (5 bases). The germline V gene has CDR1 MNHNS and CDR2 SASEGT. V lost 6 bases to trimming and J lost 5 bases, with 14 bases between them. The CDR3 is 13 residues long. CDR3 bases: TGTGCCAGCAGGGAACAGGTAATGAACGAGCAGTACTTC. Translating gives CASREQVMNEQYF.